The rows below give T cell receptor beta chains drawn from one sample of a study of blood T cells in healthy people across ages. TCRdb itself ran the 5' RACE reads through MiXCR, one entry per CDR3 protein. This sample carries hundreds of thousands of distinct CDR3 sequences, 32% of them seen once, and the ten largest clones take approximately 15%. Material: blood. The receptors were sampled from a woman older than 75 in good health. CDR3s include the opening cysteine and the closing phenylalanine or tryptophan. D genes are given only for firm matches. Expanded clones are given a class, and other clones once, few, many or no size at all.

few,TRBV5-1,TRBJ1-1,.,TGCGCCAGCAGCCCCCGGCCCGGGCGGGGCACTGAAGTTTTCTTT,CASSPRPGRGTEVFF
few,TRBV30,TRBJ2-1,TRBD2,TGTGCCTGTAGCGGGCCTATGGACAATGAGCAGTTCTTC,CACSGPMDNEQFF
many,TRBV15,TRBJ1-5,.,TGTGCCACCAGCAGACCAGATCAGCCCCAGCATTTT,CATSRPDQPQHF
few,TRBV12-3/TRBV12-4,TRBJ2-2,.,TGTGCCAGCAGTTTGGTGCCGACATCCTACACCGGGGAGCTGTTTTTT,CASSLVPTSYTGELFF
.,TRBV4-1,TRBJ2-2,.,TGCGCCAGCAGCCAGCCACAGGGCCCCGGGGAGCTGTTTTTT,CASSQPQGPGELFF
few,TRBV5-1,TRBJ1-1,.,TGCGCCAGCAGCTTGGAGGGGGAGAACACTGAAGCTTTCTTT,CASSLEGENTEAFF
.,TRBV30,TRBJ1-5,.,TGTGCCTGGAGTCCAGACAGAGGCAATCAGCCCCAGCATTTT,CAWSPDRGNQPQHF
.,TRBV7-9,TRBJ1-2,TRBD1,TGTGCCAGCAAAGGCACAGGGGATGGCTACACCTTC,CASKGTGDGYTF
.,TRBV4-2,TRBJ1-5,.,TGTGCCAGCAGCCAAGTAGGAGCTCAGCCCCAGCATTTT,CASSQVGAQPQHF
few,TRBV25-1,TRBJ1-2,TRBD1,TGTGCCAGCAGTGACCTGACAGGGAATAACTATGGCTACACCTTC,CASSDLTGNNYGYTF
few,TRBV15,TRBJ2-3,TRBD1,TGTGCCACCAGCAGCGCGACAGGGATGGGCACAGATACGCAGTATTTT,CATSSATGMGTDTQYF
many,TRBV9,TRBJ2-7,TRBD2,TGTGCCAGCAGCGAGGGGACTAGCGGGGGGCACTCCTACGAGCAGTACTTC,CASSEGTSGGHSYEQYF
few,TRBV7-6,TRBJ2-2,.,TGTGCCAGCAGCGCCATAAAGGGAGGGGGCGGGGAGCTGTTTTTT,CASSAIKGGGGELFF
many,TRBV6-1,TRBJ2-2,.,TGTGCCAGCAGTGCGCAGGGGTTCAAAGGGGAGCTGTTTTTT,CASSAQGFKGELFF
many,TRBV7-2,TRBJ1-2,TRBD1,TGTGCCAGCAGCCCCCGACAGGGGGGTAGCTATGGCTACACCTTC,CASSPRQGGSYGYTF
many,TRBV5-6,TRBJ2-1,.,TGTGCCAGCAGCTTGTCGTCGGGCCGTTATAATGAGCAGTTCTTC,CASSLSSGRYNEQFF
many,TRBV30,TRBJ1-1,.,TGTGCCTGGGCTTCACAGACTAACACTGAAGCTTTCTTT,CAWASQTNTEAFF
.,TRBV12-3/TRBV12-4,TRBJ2-1,TRBD2,TGTGCCAGCAACAAACCCCGGGGGGAGATCAATGAGCAGTTCTTC,CASNKPRGEINEQFF
many,TRBV2,TRBJ1-2,.,TGTGCCAGCAAGGCGGGGAACGGCTACACCTTC,CASKAGNGYTF
many,TRBV20-1,TRBJ1-1,.,TGCAGTGCTGATCGGGGAAGCACTGAAGCTTTCTTT,CSADRGSTEAFF
.,TRBV12-3/TRBV12-4,TRBJ1-2,TRBD1,TGTGCCAGCAGTTATACCGGGACAGGGGGCGCTTCCTATGGCTACACCTTC,CASSYTGTGGASYGYTF
many,TRBV28,TRBJ2-1,.,TGTGCCAGCAGTTTTAATGAGCAGTTCTTC,CASSFNEQFF
many,TRBV12-3/TRBV12-4,TRBJ2-3,.,TGTGCCAGCCGGAGGGAGGGACAAGTCACAGATACGCAGTATTTT,CASRREGQVTDTQYF
.,TRBV4-2,TRBJ2-4,TRBD1,TGTGCCAGCAGCCAATGGGGACAGCTGGACATTCAGTACTTC,CASSQWGQLDIQYF
many,TRBV7-2,TRBJ2-5,.,TGTGCCAGCAGCTTCGGTCTGTCAGTAGAGACCCAGTACTTC,CASSFGLSVETQYF
few,TRBV27,TRBJ1-6,.,TGTGCCAGCGCCCCGGCCTCCTATAATTCACCCCTCCACTTT,CASAPASYNSPLHF
.,TRBV29-1,TRBJ2-3,.,TGCAGCGCTCTTAGCGGAGGGCCCACAGATACGCAGTATTTT,CSALSGGPTDTQYF
.,TRBV6-1,TRBJ2-1,.,TGTGCCAGCAGTATTCAGGGATACAATGAGCAGTTCTTC,CASSIQGYNEQFF
once,TRBV4-3,TRBJ2-5,.,TGCGCCAGCAGTCTCACGGAGGGTGGAGGGACCCAGGACTTC,CASSLTEGGGTQDF
many,TRBV10-3,TRBJ2-7,.,TGTGCCATCAGTGGAGGGACCGACCGCCGGCAGTACTTC,CAISGGTDRRQYF
.,TRBV9,TRBJ2-3,TRBD2,TGTGCCAGCAGCGTAGTAGCGGGGGTCGTGGATACGCAGTATTTT,CASSVVAGVVDTQYF
many,TRBV7-2,TRBJ2-1,TRBD2,TGTGCCAGCAGCCAACGGAGCGGGGGGGCATATGAGCAGTTCTTC,CASSQRSGGAYEQFF
.,TRBV11-3,TRBJ2-7,TRBD1,TGTGCCAGCAGCTTCCGACAGGGGAAGTACGAGCAGTACTTC,CASSFRQGKYEQYF
many,TRBV3-1,TRBJ2-1,.,TGTGCCAGCAGCCACCTGGGGGCGGGCAATGAGCAGTTCTTC,CASSHLGAGNEQFF
.,TRBV7-3,TRBJ2-5,.,TGTGCCAGCAGCTTGCCAGGGGCGGAAGAGACCCAGTACTTC,CASSLPGAEETQYF
many,TRBV20-1,TRBJ1-2,.,TGCAGCGCCAGGCCTAAGATTGGTTCCGTCGACTATGGCTACACCTTC,CSARPKIGSVDYGYTF
many,TRBV29-1,TRBJ1-2,.,TGCAGCCCCGACGGCGGACTTAACTATGGCTACACCTTC,CSPDGGLNYGYTF